The 19 T cell receptor beta chains reported below all come from one sample, sequenced in a study of blood T cell repertoires in COVID-19. Sequenced by immunoSEQ multiplex PCR; TCRdb stores in-frame clones only, minus some. The sample has roughly 40,000 clones; about 85% are singletons. Input material: peripheral blood. These receptors originate from a woman of 80 years or more with acute or convalescent COVID-19.

This sequence joins TRBV7-8 and TRBJ2-5, with D possibly matching TRBD1 (5 bases). From germline, CDR1 is SGHVS and CDR2 FQNEAQ. Trimming pared 5 bases from V and 2 bases from J, leaving 15 bases between. The CDR3 covers 15 residues. CDR3 in DNA: TGTGCCAGCAGCCCCTTGGGGCGGCTACAAGAGACCCAGTACTTC. Its protein product is CASSPLGRLQETQYF.

The chain uses TRBV3-1 (or the pseudogene TRBV3-2) and TRBJ2-3; 12 nucleotides match TRBD2. Germline CDR1 LGHDT, CDR2 YNNKEL (reference sequence). The CDR3 sequence is 16 residues long. Trimming at V came to 4 bases and at J to 3 bases, leaving 5 bases not matched to a gene. CDR3 nucleotide sequence: TGTGCCAGCAGCCGTCTAGCGGGAGGGCGGACAGATACGCAGTATTTT. Amino acid sequence: CASSRLAGGRTDTQYF.

For this clone: The junction does not match germline at one end; this may be a read error. The V call is TRBV3-1 (or the pseudogene TRBV3-2), the J call TRBJ2-1; 12 bases fit TRBD2. CDR3 length equals 16 residues. Germline CDR1 reads LGHDT; CDR2 reads YNNKEL (reference sequence). The CDR3 region is CASRQAGTSGSNEQFF. The CDR3 nucleotides are TGTGCCAGCAGGCAAGCCGGGACTAGCGGGTCGAATGAGCAGTTCTTC.

The chain employs TRBV19 and TRBJ1-5; D is perhaps TRBD1 (6 bases). CDR3 length equals 14 residues. V was clipped by 1 base and J by 9 bases, with 13 bases between them. Germline CDR1 is LNHDA and CDR2 is SQIVND (reference sequence). CDR3 bases: TGTGCCAGTAGTATAGCATCAGGGGAAGGGCCCCAGCATTTT. This sequence encodes CASSIASGEGPQHF.

V and J are TRBV6-1 and TRBJ2-3; 11 positions match TRBD2. The germline CDR1 and CDR2 sequences are MNHNS and SASEGT. This CDR3 comprises 15 residues. The V gene end was trimmed by 4 bases and the J gene end by 3 bases; junction bases not matched to a gene: 3. For the CDR3, the DNA is TGTGCCAGCAGTGTAGCGGGAGGGCCAACAGATACGCAGTATTTT. As protein: CASSVAGGPTDTQYF.

The sample holds one count of this clone. The V and J genes are TRBV12-3 or TRBV12-4 and TRBJ2-2; TRBD2 is a possible D gene (5 bases). V was cut by 1 base and J by 6 bases, with 6 bases left in between. The CDR3 runs 13 residues. The CDR3 protein is CASSLGGPGELFF. The CDR3 region has the DNA TGTGCCAGCAGTTTAGGAGGGCCCGGGGAGCTGTTTTTT.

The genes are TRBV21-1 and TRBJ2-3; the table's D call of TRBD2 was not tested on the DNA. TRBV21-1 is shown as a pseudogene. The length of the CDR3 is 12 residues. The CDR3 sequence: CASPRSKDTQYF. The CDR3, as DNA: TGTGCCAGCCCACGTAGCAAAGATACGCAGTATTTT.

V and J are TRBV15 and TRBJ2-5, with 8 bases aligning to TRBD2. Trimming at V came to 0 bases and at J to 4 bases, leaving 4 bases not matched to a gene. The CDR3 has 15 amino acids. Germline loops: CDR1 LNHNV, CDR2 YYDKDF (reference sequence). CDR3 DNA sequence: TGTGCCACCAGCAGAGATTCCCTAGCGGGAGAGACCCAGTACTTC. It translates to CATSRDSLAGETQYF.

V and J are TRBV10-2 and TRBJ2-3; TRBD2 is a possible D gene (6 bases). This CDR3 spans 15 amino acids. In germline, CDR1 is WSHSY, CDR2 SAAADI. V lost 0 bases to trimming and J lost 4 bases, with 11 bases between them. The CDR3 reads CASSESRGGADTQYF. Here the CDR3 DNA reads TGCGCCAGCAGTGAGTCTAGGGGCGGGGCAGATACGCAGTATTTT.

This CDR3 is CASSPPGQGNGELFF. The CDR3 DNA follows: TGCGCCAGCAGCCCCCCCGGACAGGGGAACGGGGAGCTGTTTTTT. This chain joins TRBV5-1 and TRBJ2-2, with 9 bases identical to TRBD1. Germline loops: CDR1 SGHRS, CDR2 YFSETQ. Unmatched junction bases numbered 8, after V lost 4 bases and J lost 7 bases. The CDR3 has 15 amino acids.

In this sample, this clone turned up a few times. This chain connects TRBV12-3 or TRBV12-4 to TRBJ2-2; a weak D match, TRBD1 (6 bases). Trimming took 5 bases from V and 5 from J, leaving 9 bases between them. The CDR3 spans 13 residues. The CDR3 DNA reads TGTGCCAGCAGTCGAGACAGGACCGGGGAGCTGTTTTTT. This gives the protein CASSRDRTGELFF.

This clone was recorded once. The chain recombines TRBV10-1 with TRBJ1-1; TRBD1 is a possible D gene (6 bases). This CDR3 contains 12 residues. V lost 4 bases to trimming and J lost 3 bases, with 6 bases between them. Germline V lookup: CDR1 WNHNN, CDR2 SYGVQD (reference sequence). The CDR3 is CASSGGHTEAFF. CDR3 coding DNA: TGCGCCAGCAGTGGGGGGCACACTGAAGCTTTCTTT.

This rearrangement joins TRBV5-1 to TRBJ2-1, with 7 bases fitting TRBD2. The CDR3 spans 14 residues. Germline V lookup: CDR1 SGHRS, CDR2 YFSETQ. V was clipped by 7 bases and J by 0 bases; unmatched bases: 4. Here the CDR3 reads CASSAGSSYNEQFF. The CDR3 DNA is TGCGCCAGCTCAGCGGGGAGCTCCTACAATGAGCAGTTCTTC. Full variable domain (missing parts from reference TRBV5-1 and TRBJ2-1): KAGVTQTPRYLIKTRGQQVTLSCSPISGHRSVSWYQQTPGQGLQFLFEYFSETQRNKGNFPGRFSGRQFSNSRSEMNVSTLELGDSALYLCASSAGSSYNEQFFGPGTRLTVL.

This chain joins TRBV10-3 and TRBJ2-3; 7 bases align to TRBD2. This CDR3 spans 17 amino acids. Germline V gene sequence: CDR1 ENHRY, CDR2 SYGVKD. The trim removed 5 bases at V and 3 bases at J, leaving 14 bases unmatched. DNA for the CDR3: TGTGCCATCAGTTCCGCTGACACGGGGCGGGGGACAGATACGCAGTATTTT. Amino acid sequence: CAISSADTGRGTDTQYF.

The rearrangement joins TRBV4-1 to TRBJ2-1, with TRBD2 matching 8 bases. CDR1 is MGHRA, CDR2 YSYEKL, per germline. This CDR3 has 15 amino acids. Trimming at V came to 1 base and at J to 3 bases, leaving 2 bases not matched to a gene. The CDR3 protein is CASSQVAGNYNEQFF. CDR3 coding DNA: TGCGCCAGCAGCCAAGTAGCGGGAAACTACAATGAGCAGTTCTTC.

The genes are TRBV27 and TRBJ2-1, with 8 bases that match TRBD2. The CDR3 runs 16 residues. Germline V gene sequence: CDR1 MNHEY, CDR2 SMNVEV (reference sequence). V was pared by 5 bases and J by 5 bases, with 11 bases of the junction left unmatched. The CDR3 region has the DNA TGTGCCAGCAGTCGACCGGGACTAGTTGCTCACAATGAGCAGTTCTTC. It encodes CASSRPGLVAHNEQFF.

This clone was seen more than once but under ten times. V gene TRBV28 combines with J gene TRBJ2-1; TRBD2 agrees at 7 bases. The CDR3 consists of 17 residues. The germline gives CDR1 MDHEN, CDR2 SYDVKM. The junction had 11 bases not matched to a gene; V was cut back by 2 bases and J by 4 bases. The CDR3 protein is CASSLGGGLLIYNEQFF. DNA for the CDR3: TGTGCCAGCAGTTTAGGCGGGGGACTGCTTATTTACAATGAGCAGTTCTTC.

The rearrangement links TRBV19 to TRBJ2-1; 8 nucleotides line up with TRBD2. The junction had 14 bases not matched to a gene; V was cut back by 3 bases and J by 1 base. The CDR3 consists of 19 residues. Per the germline V gene, CDR1 is LNHDA and CDR2 is SQIVND (reference sequence). CDR3 sequence: CASSIRIGAGGGSYNEQFF. DNA for the CDR3: TGTGCCAGTAGTATCCGGATCGGGGCGGGAGGAGGATCCTACAATGAGCAGTTCTTC. Variable domain in full (rest from reference TRBV19 and TRBJ2-1): DGGITQSPKYLFRKEGQNVTLSCEQNLNHDAMYWYRQDPGQGLRLIYYSQIVNDFQKGDIAEGYSVSREKKESFPLTVTSAQKNPTAFYLCASSIRIGAGGGSYNEQFFGPGTRLTVL.

The chain uses TRBV30 and TRBJ1-6, with 7 bases identical to TRBD1. This CDR3 has 16 residues. V trimming: 0 bases; J trimming: 3 bases; junction bases outside the gene matches: 5. Germline-derived CDR1 and CDR2 are GTSNPN and SVGIG (reference sequence). The CDR3 loop is CAWSVRDSHYNSPLHF. The CDR3 bases are TGTGCCTGGAGTGTACGGGACAGCCACTATAATTCACCCCTCCACTTT.